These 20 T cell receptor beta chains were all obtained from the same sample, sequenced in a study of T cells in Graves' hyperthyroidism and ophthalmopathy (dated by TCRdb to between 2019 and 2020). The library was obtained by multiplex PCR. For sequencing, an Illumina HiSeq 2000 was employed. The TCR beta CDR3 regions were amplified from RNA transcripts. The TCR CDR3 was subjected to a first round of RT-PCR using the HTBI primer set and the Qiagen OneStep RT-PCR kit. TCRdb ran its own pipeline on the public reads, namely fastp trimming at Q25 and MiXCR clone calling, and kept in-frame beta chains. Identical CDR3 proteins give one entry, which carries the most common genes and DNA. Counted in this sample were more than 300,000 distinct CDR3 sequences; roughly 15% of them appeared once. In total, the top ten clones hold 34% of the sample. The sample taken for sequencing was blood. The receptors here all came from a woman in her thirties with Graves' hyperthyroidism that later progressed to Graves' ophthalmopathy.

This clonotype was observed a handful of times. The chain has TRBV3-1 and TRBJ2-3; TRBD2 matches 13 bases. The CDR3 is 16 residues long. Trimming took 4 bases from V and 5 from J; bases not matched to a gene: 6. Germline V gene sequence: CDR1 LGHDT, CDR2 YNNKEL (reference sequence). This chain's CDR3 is CASSLQGTSGEDTQYF. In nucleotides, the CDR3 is TGTGCCAGCAGCCTCCAGGGGACTAGCGGGGAAGATACGCAGTATTTT.

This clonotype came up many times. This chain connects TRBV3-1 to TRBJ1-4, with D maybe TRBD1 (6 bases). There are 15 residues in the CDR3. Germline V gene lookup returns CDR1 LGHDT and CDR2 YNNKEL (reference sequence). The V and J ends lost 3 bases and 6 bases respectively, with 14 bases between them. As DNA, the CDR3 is TGTGCCAGCAGCCACGGCGACAGGCGAGATGAAAAACTGTTTTTT. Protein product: CASSHGDRRDEKLFF.

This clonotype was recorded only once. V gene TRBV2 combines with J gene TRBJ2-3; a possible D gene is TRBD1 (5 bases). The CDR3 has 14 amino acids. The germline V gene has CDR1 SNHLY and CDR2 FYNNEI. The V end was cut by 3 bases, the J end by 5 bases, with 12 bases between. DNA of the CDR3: TGTGCCAGCAGTGATGCGGCAGGGCGAGATACGCAGTATTTT. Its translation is CASSDAAGRDTQYF.

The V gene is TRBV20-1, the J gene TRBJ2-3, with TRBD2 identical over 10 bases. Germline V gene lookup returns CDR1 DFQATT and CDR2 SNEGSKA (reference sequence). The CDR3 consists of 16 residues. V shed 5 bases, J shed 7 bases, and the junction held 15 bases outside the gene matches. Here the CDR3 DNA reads TGCAGTGCTGGGAGCGGGAGGGCCCCACCCAGATATACGCAGTATTTT. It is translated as CSAGSGRAPPRYTQYF.

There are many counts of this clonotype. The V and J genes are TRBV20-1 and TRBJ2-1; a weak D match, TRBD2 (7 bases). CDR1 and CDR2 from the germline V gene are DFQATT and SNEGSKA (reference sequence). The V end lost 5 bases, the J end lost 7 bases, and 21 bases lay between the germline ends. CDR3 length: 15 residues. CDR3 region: CSAEGRGGRVNEQFF. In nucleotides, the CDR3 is TGCAGTGCTGAGGGGAGGGGGGGCCGAGTAAATGAGCAGTTCTTC.

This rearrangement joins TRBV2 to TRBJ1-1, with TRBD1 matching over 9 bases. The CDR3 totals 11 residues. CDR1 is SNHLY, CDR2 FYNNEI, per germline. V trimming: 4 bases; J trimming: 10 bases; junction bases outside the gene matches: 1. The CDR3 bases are TGTGCCAGCAGTGGGACAGGGGTAGCTTTCTTT. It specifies CASSGTGVAFF.

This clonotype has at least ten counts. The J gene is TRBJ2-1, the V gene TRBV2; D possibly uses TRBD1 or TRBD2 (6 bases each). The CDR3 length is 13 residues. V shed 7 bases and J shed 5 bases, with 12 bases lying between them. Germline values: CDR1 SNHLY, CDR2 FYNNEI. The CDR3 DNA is TGTGCCAGCAAATTTAGGGGGGACAATGAGCAGTTCTTC. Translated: CASKFRGDNEQFF. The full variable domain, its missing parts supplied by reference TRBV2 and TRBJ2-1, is EPEVTQTPSHQVTQMGQEVILRCVPISNHLYFYWYRQILGQKVEFLVSFYNNEISEKSEIFDDQFSVERPDGSNFTLKIRSTKLEDSAMYFCASKFRGDNEQFFGPGTRLTVL.

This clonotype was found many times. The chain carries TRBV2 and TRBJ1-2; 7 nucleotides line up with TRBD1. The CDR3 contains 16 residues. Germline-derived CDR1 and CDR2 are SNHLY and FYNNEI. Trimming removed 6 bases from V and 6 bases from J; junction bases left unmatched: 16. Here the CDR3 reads CASSSRQGGSKNGYTF. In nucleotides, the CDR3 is TGTGCCAGCAGCTCGCGGCAGGGGGGGTCAAAAAATGGCTACACCTTC. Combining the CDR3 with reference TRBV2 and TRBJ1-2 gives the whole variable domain EPEVTQTPSHQVTQMGQEVILRCVPISNHLYFYWYRQILGQKVEFLVSFYNNEISEKSEIFDDQFSVERPDGSNFTLKIRSTKLEDSAMYFCASSSRQGGSKNGYTFGSGTRLTVV.

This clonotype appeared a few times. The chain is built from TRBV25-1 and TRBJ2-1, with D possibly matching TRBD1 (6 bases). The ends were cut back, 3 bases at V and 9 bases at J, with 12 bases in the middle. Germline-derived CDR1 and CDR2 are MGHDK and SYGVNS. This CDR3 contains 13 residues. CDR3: CASSEQGRSEQFF. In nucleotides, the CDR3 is TGTGCCAGCAGTGAGCAGGGGCGAAGTGAGCAGTTCTTC.

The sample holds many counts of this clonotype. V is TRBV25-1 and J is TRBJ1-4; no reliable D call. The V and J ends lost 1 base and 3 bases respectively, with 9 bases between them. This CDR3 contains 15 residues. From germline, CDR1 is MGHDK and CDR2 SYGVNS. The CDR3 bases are TGTGCCAGCAGTGAATTGGAGCCCGCTAATGAAAAACTGTTTTTT. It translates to CASSELEPANEKLFF.

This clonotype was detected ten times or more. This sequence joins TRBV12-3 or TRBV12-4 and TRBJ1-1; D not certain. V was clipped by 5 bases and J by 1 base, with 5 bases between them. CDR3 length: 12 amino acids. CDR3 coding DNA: TGTGCCAGCAGTCCTTGGAACACTGAAGCTTTCTTT. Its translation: CASSPWNTEAFF.

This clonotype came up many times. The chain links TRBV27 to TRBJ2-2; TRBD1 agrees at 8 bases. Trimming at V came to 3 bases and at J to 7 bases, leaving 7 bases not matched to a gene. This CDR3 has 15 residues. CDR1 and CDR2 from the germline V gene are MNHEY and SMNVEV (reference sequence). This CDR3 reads CASSFDRGGHGELFF. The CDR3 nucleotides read TGTGCCAGCAGTTTCGACAGGGGTGGTCACGGGGAGCTGTTTTTT.

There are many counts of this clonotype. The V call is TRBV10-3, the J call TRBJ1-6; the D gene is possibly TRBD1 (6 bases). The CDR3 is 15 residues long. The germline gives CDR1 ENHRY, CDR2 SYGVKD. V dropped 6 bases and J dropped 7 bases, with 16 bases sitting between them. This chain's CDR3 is CAISEGGGNNSPLHF. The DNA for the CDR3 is TGTGCCATCAGCGAGGGAGGGGGAAACAATTCACCCCTCCACTTT.

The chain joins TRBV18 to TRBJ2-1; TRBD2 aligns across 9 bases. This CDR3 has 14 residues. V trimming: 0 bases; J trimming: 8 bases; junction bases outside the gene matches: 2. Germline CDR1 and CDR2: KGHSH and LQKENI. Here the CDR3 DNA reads TGTGCCAGCTCACCACCAGCGGGAGGTGATGAGCAGTTCTTC. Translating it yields CASSPPAGGDEQFF.

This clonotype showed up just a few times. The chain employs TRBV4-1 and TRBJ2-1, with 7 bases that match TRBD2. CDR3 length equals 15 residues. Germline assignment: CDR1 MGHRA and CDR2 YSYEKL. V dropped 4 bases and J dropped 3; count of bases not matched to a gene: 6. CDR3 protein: CASSPTAGIYNEQFF. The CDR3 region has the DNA TGCGCCAGCAGCCCCACAGCGGGAATCTACAATGAGCAGTTCTTC.

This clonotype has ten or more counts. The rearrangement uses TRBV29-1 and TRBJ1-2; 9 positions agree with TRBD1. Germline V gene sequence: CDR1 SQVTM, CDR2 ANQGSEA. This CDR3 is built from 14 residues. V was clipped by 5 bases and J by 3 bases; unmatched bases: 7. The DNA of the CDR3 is TGCAGCGTTACACAGGGGGCAAGCGACTATGGCTACACCTTC. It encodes CSVTQGASDYGYTF.

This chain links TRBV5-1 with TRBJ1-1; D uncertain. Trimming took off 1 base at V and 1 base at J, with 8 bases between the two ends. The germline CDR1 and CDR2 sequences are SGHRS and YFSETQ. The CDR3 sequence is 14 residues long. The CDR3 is CASSLTVQNTEAFF. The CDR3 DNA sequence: TGCGCCAGCAGCTTGACGGTACAGAACACTGAAGCTTTCTTT.

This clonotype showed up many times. The CDR3 loop reads CATNRRDFNTDTQYF. The DNA for the CDR3 is TGTGCCACGAATAGACGGGACTTCAACACAGATACGCAGTATTTT. The rearrangement joins TRBV6-1 to TRBJ2-3; TRBD2 is a possible D gene (6 bases). Germline loops: CDR1 MNHNS, CDR2 SASEGT. The CDR3 sequence is 15 residues long. The ends were cut back, 10 bases at V and 2 bases at J, with 19 bases in the middle.

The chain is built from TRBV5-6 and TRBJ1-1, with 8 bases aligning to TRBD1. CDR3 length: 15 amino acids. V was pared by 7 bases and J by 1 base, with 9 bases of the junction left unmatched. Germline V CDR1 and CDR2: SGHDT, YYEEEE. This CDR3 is CASSDRVWGNTEAFF. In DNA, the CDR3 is TGTGCCAGCTCGGACAGGGTCTGGGGGAACACTGAAGCTTTCTTT.

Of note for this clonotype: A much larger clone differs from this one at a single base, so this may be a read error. Written as DNA, the CDR3 is TGTGCCAGCAGCGTAGGCGGGACGGGCGGCGAGCAGTTCTTC. Its protein product is CASSVGGTGGEQFF. The V gene is TRBV9, the J gene TRBJ2-1, with D perhaps matching TRBD2 (6 bases). The CDR3 length is 14 residues. CDR1 and CDR2 (germline): SGDLS, YYNGEE. The V end was cut by 0 bases, the J end by 10 bases, with 14 bases between.